This T cell receptor (beta chain) was documented in a study of blood T cell repertoires in COVID-19. The CDR3 is 13 amino acids. Between the trimmed V and J ends, which lost 3 bases and 2 bases, there was a span of 7 bases. CDR1 and CDR2 (germline): LGHDT, YNNKEL (reference sequence). This clone came up once. Per the study methods: Nucleated cell counts were estimated from reference gene primer amplification. Assay used: immunoSEQ multiplex PCR; TCRdb lists only in-frame clones, some missing. The V and J calls and clone size were taken over from that table, and D and trimming were inferred from the DNA. The sample holds approximately 210,000 clones, about 90% seen once.

Sequencing was performed on PBMCs or T cells enriched from blood (not recorded which). The rearrangement uses TRBV3-1 (or the pseudogene TRBV3-2) and TRBJ1-1, with D unclear. The TCR sequence derives from a woman aged 25 to 45 who had recovered from COVID-19. The CDR3 DNA follows: TGTGCCAGCAGCCAGTTTCTTAACACTGAAGCTTTCTTT. It codes for CASSQFLNTEAFF.